This T cell receptor (beta chain) was captured by sequencing in a study of beta chain features in type 1 diabetes. For the study at large: Analysis included 100 million to 110 million sorted cells drawn from all samples.

The sequenced template was cDNA made from the entire isolated RNA. The protocol was immunoSEQ multiplex PCR, while the TCRdb copy is restricted to in-frame clones and leaves out a portion. The sample has just over 600,000 clones, around 15% seen once. From germline, CDR1 is MGHRA and CDR2 YSYEKL. Trimming removed 5 bases from V and 4 bases from J, with 11 bases in between. There are 13 residues in the CDR3. The chain links TRBV4-1 to TRBJ2-5; D is uncertain. The specimen sequenced was naive CD4+ T cells from blood. This TCR was sampled from a man aged 18 to 35 in good health. CDR3 amino acids: CASSFGVGETQYF. DNA for the CDR3: TGCGCCAGCAGCTTTGGGGTGGGAGAGACCCAGTACTTC.